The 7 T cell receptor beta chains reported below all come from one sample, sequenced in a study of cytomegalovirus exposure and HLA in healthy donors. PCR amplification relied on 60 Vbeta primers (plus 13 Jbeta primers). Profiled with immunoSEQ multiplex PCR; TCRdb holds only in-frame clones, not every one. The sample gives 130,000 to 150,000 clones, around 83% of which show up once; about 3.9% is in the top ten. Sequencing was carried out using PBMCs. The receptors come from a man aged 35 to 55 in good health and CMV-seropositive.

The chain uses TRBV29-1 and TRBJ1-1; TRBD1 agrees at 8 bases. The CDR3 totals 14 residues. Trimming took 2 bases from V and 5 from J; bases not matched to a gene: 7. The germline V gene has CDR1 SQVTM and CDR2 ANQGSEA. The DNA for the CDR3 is TGCAGCGTTGAACGACAGGGGATCGGGACTGAAGCTTTCTTT. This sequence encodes CSVERQGIGTEAFF.

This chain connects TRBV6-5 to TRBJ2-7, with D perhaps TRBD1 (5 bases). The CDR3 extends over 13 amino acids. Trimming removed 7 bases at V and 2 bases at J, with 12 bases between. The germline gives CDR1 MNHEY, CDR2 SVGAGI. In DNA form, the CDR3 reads TGTGCCAGCAAGGGGTCTTTCCCCTACGAGCAGTACTTC. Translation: CASKGSFPYEQYF.

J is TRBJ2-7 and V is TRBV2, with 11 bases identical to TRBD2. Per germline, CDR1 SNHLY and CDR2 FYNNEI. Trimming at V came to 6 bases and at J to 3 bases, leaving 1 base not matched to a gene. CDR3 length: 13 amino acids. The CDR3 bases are TGTGCCAGCAGACTAGCGGGGGTCTACGAGCAGTACTTC. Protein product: CASRLAGVYEQYF. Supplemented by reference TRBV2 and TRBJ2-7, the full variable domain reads EPEVTQTPSHQVTQMGQEVILRCVPISNHLYFYWYRQILGQKVEFLVSFYNNEISEKSEIFDDQFSVERPDGSNFTLKIRSTKLEDSAMYFCASRLAGVYEQYFGPGTRLTVT.

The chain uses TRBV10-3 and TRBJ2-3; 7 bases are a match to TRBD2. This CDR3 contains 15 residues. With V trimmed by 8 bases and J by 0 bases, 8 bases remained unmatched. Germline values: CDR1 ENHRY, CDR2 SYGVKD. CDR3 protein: CAIRGRGPSTDTQYF. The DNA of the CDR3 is TGTGCCATCCGAGGGAGGGGCCCTAGCACAGATACGCAGTATTTT.

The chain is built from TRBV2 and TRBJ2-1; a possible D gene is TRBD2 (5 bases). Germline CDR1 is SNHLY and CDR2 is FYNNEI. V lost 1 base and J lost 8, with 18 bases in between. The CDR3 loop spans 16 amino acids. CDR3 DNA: TGTGCCAGCAGTGAAGTGGGGTTTGCTAGCTTGGATGAGCAGTTCTTC. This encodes CASSEVGFASLDEQFF. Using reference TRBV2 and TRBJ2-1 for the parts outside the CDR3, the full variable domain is EPEVTQTPSHQVTQMGQEVILRCVPISNHLYFYWYRQILGQKVEFLVSFYNNEISEKSEIFDDQFSVERPDGSNFTLKIRSTKLEDSAMYFCASSEVGFASLDEQFFGPGTRLTVL.

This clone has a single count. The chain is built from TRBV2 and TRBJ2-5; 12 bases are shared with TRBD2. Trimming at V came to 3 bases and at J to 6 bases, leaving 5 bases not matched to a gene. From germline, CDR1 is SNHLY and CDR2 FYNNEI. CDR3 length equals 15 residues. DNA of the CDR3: TGTGCCAGCAGTGAGACTAGCGGGAGTGTAAAGACCCAGTACTTC. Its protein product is CASSETSGSVKTQYF.

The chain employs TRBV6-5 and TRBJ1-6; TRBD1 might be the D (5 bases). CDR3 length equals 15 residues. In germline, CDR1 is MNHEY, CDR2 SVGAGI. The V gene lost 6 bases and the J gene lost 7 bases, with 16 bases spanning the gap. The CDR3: CASRSPAGPNSPLHF. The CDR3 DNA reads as TGTGCCAGCAGATCCCCGGCGGGACCCAATTCACCCCTCCACTTT.